The 11 T cell receptor beta chains reported below all come from one sample, sequenced in a study of blood T cell repertoires in COVID-19. The method was immunoSEQ multiplex PCR; TCRdb's version includes in-frame clones alone and lacks a portion of them. Among under 250,000 clones listed, about nine tenths were seen once. The sequenced sample was peripheral blood. Every receptor here comes from a man aged 50 to 60 with COVID-19, enrolled during active disease.

The chain is built from TRBV9 and TRBJ2-7, with TRBD1 as a possible D gene (6 bases). Between the trimmed V and J ends, which lost 3 bases and 3 bases, there was a span of 13 bases. CDR3 length: 14 amino acids. Germline CDR1 SGDLS, CDR2 YYNGEE. For the CDR3, the DNA is TGTGCCAGCAGCGGCACCGGGACAAGCTACGAGCAGTACTTC. This translates into CASSGTGTSYEQYF.

The rearrangement uses TRBV30 and TRBJ1-6, with D possibly matching TRBD1 (5 bases). CDR3 size: 15 residues. Trimming stripped 0 bases from V and 5 bases from J, with 11 bases between. Germline V gives CDR1 GTSNPN, CDR2 SVGIG (reference sequence). The CDR3 nucleotides are TGTGCCTGGAGTGTAGGCGGGACTAATAATTCACCCCTCCACTTT. The encoded protein is CAWSVGGTNNSPLHF.

This clone was seen more than once but under ten times. The rearrangement uses TRBV21-1 and TRBJ2-7; the tabulated D call, TRBD1, remains unverified against the DNA. TRBV21-1 constitutes a pseudogene. The CDR3 runs to 12 residues. The CDR3 DNA sequence: TGTGCCAGCAGCGAAGGCCAGGCCGAGCAGTACTTC. Translation gives CASSEGQAEQYF.

This clone was counted a single time. This rearrangement joins TRBV27 to TRBJ2-1, with TRBD2 matching 10 bases. Germline V gene sequence: CDR1 MNHEY, CDR2 SMNVEV (reference sequence). The CDR3 loop spans 15 amino acids. Trimming removed 4 bases from V and 4 bases from J; junction bases left unmatched: 4. CDR3 nucleotides: TGTGCCAGCAGTTACACTAGCGGGAAATACAATGAGCAGTTCTTC. Its protein product is CASSYTSGKYNEQFF.

This clone was counted between two and nine times. The V call is TRBV20-1, the J call TRBJ1-4; D may be TRBD1 (6 bases). V was cut by 3 bases and J by 6 bases, with 17 bases left in between. CDR3 size: 15 residues. CDR1 is DFQATT, CDR2 SNEGSKA, per germline (reference sequence). The CDR3 DNA reads TGCAGTGCTAGTGCGGGGGGCGGATGGGATGAAAAACTGTTTTTT. Amino acid sequence: CSASAGGGWDEKLFF.

The genes are TRBV7-3 and TRBJ2-5, with 8 bases fitting TRBD2. Germline CDR1 reads SGHTA; CDR2 reads FQGTGA. CDR3 length: 15 amino acids. V was clipped by 6 bases and J by 5 bases; unmatched bases: 11. Written as DNA, the CDR3 is TGTGCCAGCAGTACAGGCAGCGGGAGTGGGGAGACCCAGTACTTC. Its translation is CASSTGSGSGETQYF. The full variable domain, its missing parts supplied by reference TRBV7-3 and TRBJ2-5, is GAGVSQTPSNKVTEKGKYVELRCDPISGHTALYWYRQSLGQGPEFLIYFQGTGAADDSGLPNDRFFAVRPEGSVSTLKIQRTERGDSAVYLCASSTGSGSGETQYFGPGTRLLVL.

This chain connects TRBV25-1 to TRBJ2-5, with TRBD2 matching 9 bases. Per the germline V gene, CDR1 is MGHDK and CDR2 is SYGVNS. This CDR3 has 13 amino acids. DNA for the CDR3: TGTGGGACCGGGCTAGCGGGACAAGAGACCCAGTACTTC. Protein product: CGTGLAGQETQYF.

This clone occurred once. This chain connects TRBV4-2 to TRBJ1-2, with D possibly TRBD1 on 5 matching bases. V dropped 1 base and J dropped 4 bases, with 13 bases sitting between them. The CDR3 runs to 15 residues. Germline-derived CDR1 and CDR2 are LGHNA and YNFKEQ. CDR3: CASSQGGSGLYGYTF. In DNA, the CDR3 is TGTGCCAGCAGCCAAGGTGGATCAGGGCTCTATGGCTACACCTTC.

This chain joins TRBV7-2 and TRBJ2-2, with D perhaps TRBD1 (6 bases). Germline lookup yields CDR1 SGHTA and CDR2 FQGNSA. The CDR3 spans 15 residues. Trimming left V 5 bases short and J 0 bases short, with 10 bases between. The CDR3 reads CASSQGQPNTGELFF. DNA of the CDR3: TGTGCCAGCAGCCAGGGACAACCGAACACCGGGGAGCTGTTTTTT.

This rearrangement joins TRBV15 to TRBJ2-1, with D tentatively TRBD1 (6 bases). CDR1 and CDR2 from the germline V gene are LNHNV and YYDKDF (reference sequence). V was clipped by 1 base and J by 9 bases, with 16 bases between them. The length of the CDR3 is 15 residues. CDR3 in DNA: TGTGCCACCAGCAGAGCCTTAGTACAGGGTCGTGAGCAGTTCTTC. Protein product: CATSRALVQGREQFF.

The V call is TRBV2, the J call TRBJ1-5; D is unresolved. The V gene lost 7 bases and the J gene lost 3 bases, with 10 bases spanning the gap. Germline CDR1 is SNHLY and CDR2 is FYNNEI. The CDR3 runs to 13 residues. The DNA for the CDR3 is TGTGCCAGCATGCGGGGAATCAATCAGCCCCAGCATTTT. Its protein is CASMRGINQPQHF.